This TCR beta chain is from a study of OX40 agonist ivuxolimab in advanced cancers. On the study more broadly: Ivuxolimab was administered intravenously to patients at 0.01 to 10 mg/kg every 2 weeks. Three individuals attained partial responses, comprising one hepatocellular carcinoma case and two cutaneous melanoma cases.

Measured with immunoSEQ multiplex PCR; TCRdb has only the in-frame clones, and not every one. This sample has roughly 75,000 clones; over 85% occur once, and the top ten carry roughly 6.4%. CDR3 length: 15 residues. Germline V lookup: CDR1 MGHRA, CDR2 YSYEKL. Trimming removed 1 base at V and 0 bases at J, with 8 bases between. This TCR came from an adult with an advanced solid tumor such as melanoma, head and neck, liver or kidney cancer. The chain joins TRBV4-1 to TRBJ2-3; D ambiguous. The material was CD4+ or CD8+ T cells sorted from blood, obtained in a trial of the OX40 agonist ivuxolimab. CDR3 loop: CASSQAAVSTDTQYF. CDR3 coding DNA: TGCGCCAGCAGCCAAGCTGCGGTTAGCACAGATACGCAGTATTTT.